This T cell receptor (beta chain) came from a study of neurological immune-mediated disorders. Whole-study findings and limits: Among 34 multiple sclerosis patients, phylogenetic grouping put the repertoires of 18 into a single related-CDR3 cluster, a possible signature. Levels of TCR clonal expansion peaked in HTLV-1-associated myelopathy and reached their lowest in multiple sclerosis, under those of healthy controls.

The cDNA was generated by 5'RACE with 10-nucleotide random UMIs. Via MiXCR, TCRdb re-called the 5' RACE reads, giving one row per CDR3 protein. The table lists about 80,000 distinct CDR3 sequences, nearly 6% of them singletons. Time point noted: longitudinal time-point 2. The germline V gene has CDR1 SGHRS and CDR2 YFSETQ. V was pared by 2 bases and J by 0 bases, with 13 bases of the junction left unmatched. This CDR3 is built from 18 residues. This clonotype was detected ten times or more. Its antigen is still unknown. The chain has TRBV5-1 and TRBJ2-5; TRBD2 agrees at 7 bases. Sequenced sample: PBMCs. This TCR came from a woman in her fifties or sixties with multiple sclerosis. DNA of the CDR3: TGCGCCAGCAGCTTCCTCCAGCCGACTAGCCTGTACCAAGAGACCCAGTACTTC. Translating it yields CASSFLQPTSLYQETQYF.